This TCR beta chain was captured by sequencing in a study of T cell responses to AZD1222 COVID-19 vaccine. General observations from the study: Mostly white British, mostly female donors; authors suggested clonal diversity may be underestimated.

TCRdb's table, derived via immunoSEQ multiplex PCR, lists solely in-frame clones and lacks some. The repertoire has around 130,000 clones, nearly 90% of them found once; the top ten carry roughly 8.9%. About this clone itself: Its antigen is unidentified.

This CDR3 has 11 amino acids. Trimming cost V 8 bases and J 1 base, with 5 bases left between them. The chain employs TRBV12-3 or TRBV12-4 and TRBJ1-1; D is undetermined. The receptor was isolated from an adult who received the AZD1222 COVID-19 vaccine. This material consisted of peripheral blood, taken 28 days after the second AZD1222 dose. The CDR3 here is CASRANTEAFF. CDR3 nucleotide sequence: TGTGCCAGCCGAGCGAACACTGAAGCTTTCTTT.